This T cell receptor beta chain was recovered during a study of molecular identifiers for immune sequencing clone quantification. Study summary: Four of five splits of RNA from roughly 20,000 or 100,000 naive CD8 cells were sequenced in replicates.

V lost 1 base and J 2 bases, leaving 9 bases between the germline ends. The germline gives CDR1 SGHTA, CDR2 FQGNSA. The CDR3 is made up of 14 amino acids. The naive CD8 libraries originated from between roughly 18,000 and 1,000,000 sorted cells and drew on 10%, 30% or 50% RNA. A CD8+CD4-CCR7+CD45RA+ phenotype served as the sorting definition for naive CD8 T cells. Bulk TCR libraries were made with methods that had been previously described and with listed TCR primers. One entry per CDR3 protein, called by TCRdb with MiXCR from the PCR reads. Of around 470,000 distinct CDR3 sequences listed, around 25% were seen once; the top ten hold 0.7% to 0.9%.

This chain joins TRBV7-2 and TRBJ2-7; D remains unclear. This clonotype originated in a human donor in good health. Some libraries in this study had Jurkat cell RNA spiked in. Sequencing used naive CD8+ T cells from blood, with Jurkat cell RNA spiked in. The subset: FACS-sorted CD8+CD4-CCR7+CD45RA+ naive T cells. CDR3 DNA: TGTGCCAGCAGCTTAGACGACACCACCTACGAGCAGTACTTC. It yields the protein CASSLDDTTYEQYF.